The clone carrying this T cell receptor (beta chain) rates as medium-sized. The antigen is not known. The sample contains more than one DNA sequence encoding this CDR3. This record belongs to a study of beta chain features in type 1 diabetes. Study-level background: Regarding age, gender and cell yields, patients proved similar to healthy donors. General study results and limits: Significant though moderate, a shortening of TCRB CDR3s appeared in all four CD4+ subsets of Type 1 diabetes patients. More deletions and fewer insertions at VDJ junctions were seen in type 1 diabetes patients.

V lost 1 base to trimming and J lost 5 bases, with 8 bases between them. The CDR3 length is 14 residues. Germline V gene sequence: CDR1 LGHNA, CDR2 YNFKEQ. Reverse transcribing all isolated RNA meant expressed TCRB transcripts were sequenced. The protocol was immunoSEQ multiplex PCR, while the TCRdb copy is restricted to in-frame clones and leaves out a portion. The data contain hundreds of thousands of clones, less than 15% of them singletons. The chain uses TRBV4-2 and TRBJ2-2, with D perhaps TRBD2 (6 bases). This sequence was found in a man aged 25 to 40 in good health. Material for sequencing was central memory CD4+ T cells from blood. The chain's CDR3 is CASSQVGGTGELFF. The CDR3 DNA reads TGTGCCAGCAGCCAAGTCGGGGGAACCGGGGAGCTGTTTTTT.